The 18 T cell receptor beta chains presented below share a single source sample, sequenced in a study of cytomegalovirus exposure and HLA in healthy donors. It was with 60 Vbeta and 13 Jbeta primers that the PCR ran. Using immunoSEQ multiplex PCR, the repertoire was profiled, and TCRdb retains in-frame clones only, with some absent. Of about 59,000 clones in the sample, 70% to 85% were seen once. The sample was PBMCs. These receptors all stem from a man aged 35 to 55 in good health and CMV-seronegative.

This rearrangement joins TRBV18 to TRBJ2-7; 9 nucleotides align to TRBD1. The V gene end was trimmed by 4 bases and the J gene end by 5 bases; junction bases not matched to a gene: 0. Germline assignment: CDR1 KGHSH and CDR2 LQKENI. The CDR3 contains 12 residues. CDR3 bases: TGTGCCAGCTCACGGACAGGGGACGAGCAGTACTTC. As protein: CASSRTGDEQYF.

The chain combines TRBV5-1 with TRBJ1-5; tentatively, D is TRBD1 (6 bases). Germline CDR1 SGHRS, CDR2 YFSETQ. The V and J ends lost 0 bases and 0 bases respectively, with 10 bases between them. The CDR3 runs 16 residues. CDR3 protein: CASSLAPGDSNQPQHF. In DNA, the CDR3 is TGCGCCAGCAGCTTGGCGCCAGGGGATAGCAATCAGCCCCAGCATTTT. The variable domain in full, with the rest retrieved from reference TRBV5-1 and TRBJ1-5, is KAGVTQTPRYLIKTRGQQVTLSCSPISGHRSVSWYQQTPGQGLQFLFEYFSETQRNKGNFPGRFSGRQFSNSRSEMNVSTLELGDSALYLCASSLAPGDSNQPQHFGDGTRLSIL.

The chain carries TRBV14 and TRBJ1-1; D gene uncertain. The CDR3 is 13 amino acids. V lost 4 bases and J lost 1, with 7 bases in between. Germline V gene sequence: CDR1 SGHDN, CDR2 FVKESK. The CDR3 DNA reads as TGTGCCAGCAGCCTCGGTCGGAACACTGAAGCTTTCTTT. Amino acids: CASSLGRNTEAFF.

The rearrangement uses TRBV7-9 and TRBJ1-3; D ambiguous. Germline V lookup: CDR1 SEHNR, CDR2 FQNEAQ (reference sequence). The V end was cut by 2 bases, the J end by 0 bases, with 14 bases between. This CDR3 is 17 amino acids long. In DNA, the CDR3 is TGTGCCAGCAGCTTATTTCCACAGTCGAGCTCTGGAAACACCATATATTTT. Protein sequence: CASSLFPQSSSGNTIYF.

The rearrangement links TRBV19 to TRBJ1-5; weak D call: TRBD1 (5 bases). V was cut by 7 bases and J by 5 bases, with 9 bases left in between. CDR3 length equals 12 residues. Germline loops: CDR1 LNHDA, CDR2 SQIVND (reference sequence). CDR3 nucleotide sequence: TGTGCCAGTAAGGGGTTAGATCAGCCCCAGCATTTT. Protein product: CASKGLDQPQHF.

The chain links TRBV4-1 to TRBJ2-7, with a tentative D call TRBD1 (5 bases). The CDR3 spans 16 residues. The germline V gene encodes CDR1 MGHRA and CDR2 YSYEKL. Trimming cost V 3 bases and J 0 bases, with 15 bases left between them. CDR3 loop: CASSQYRTPSSYEQYF. CDR3 nucleotides: TGCGCCAGCAGCCAGTACAGGACCCCAAGCTCCTACGAGCAGTACTTC.

This chain links TRBV9 with TRBJ1-3; 9 nucleotides align to TRBD1. The CDR3 covers 14 residues. J was trimmed by 4 bases and V by 4 bases; bases with no gene match: 3. From germline, CDR1 is SGDLS and CDR2 YYNGEE. In DNA form, the CDR3 reads TGTGCCAGCAGCTCGGGGACAGGGGGAAACACCATATATTTT. It translates to CASSSGTGGNTIYF.

The chain carries TRBV5-1 and TRBJ1-1; TRBD1 might be the D (6 bases). This CDR3 is 16 amino acids long. CDR1 is SGHRS and CDR2 is YFSETQ in the germline V gene. V lost 0 bases and J 1 base, leaving 13 bases between the germline ends. Here the CDR3 reads CASSLDSGRGNTEAFF. CDR3 nucleotides: TGCGCCAGCAGCTTGGATAGTGGCAGGGGGAACACTGAAGCTTTCTTT.

The J gene is TRBJ2-3, the V gene TRBV4-3; possible D gene TRBD1, 6 bases. Trimming took 0 bases from V and 4 from J, leaving 14 bases between them. The CDR3 totals 16 residues. Germline-derived CDR1 and CDR2 are LGHNA and YSLEER. Here the CDR3 DNA reads TGCGCCAGCAGCCAAGACCCAGGGGAACTAGCAGATACGCAGTATTTT. It yields the protein CASSQDPGELADTQYF.

The chain has TRBV5-1 and TRBJ2-5; 9 positions match TRBD2. The V gene end was trimmed by 2 bases and the J gene end by 1 base; junction bases not matched to a gene: 6. Germline loops: CDR1 SGHRS, CDR2 YFSETQ. This CDR3 region has 16 residues. The CDR3 DNA sequence: TGCGCCAGCAGCTTAACGCTAGCGGGGCTCCAAGAGACCCAGTACTTC. This gives the protein CASSLTLAGLQETQYF.

The chain employs TRBV7-9 and TRBJ1-1; D not certain. Germline CDR1 is SEHNR and CDR2 is FQNEAQ (reference sequence). The CDR3 extends over 13 amino acids. Trimming removed 2 bases at V and 5 bases at J, with 9 bases between. CDR3 nucleotides: TGTGCCAGCAGCTTACATTCAGGAACTGAAGCTTTCTTT. This gives the protein CASSLHSGTEAFF.

The chain employs TRBV7-2 and TRBJ2-2, with 11 bases aligning to TRBD1. The CDR3 runs 16 residues. Germline CDR1 and CDR2: SGHTA and FQGNSA. V lost 4 bases, J lost 6 bases, and 7 bases stayed unmatched. Here the CDR3 DNA reads TGTGCCAGCAGCTCAGGACAGGGGGCACCGGCCGGGGAGCTGTTTTTT. Its protein is CASSSGQGAPAGELFF.

V gene TRBV2 combines with J gene TRBJ1-5, with D perhaps TRBD1 (5 bases). CDR1 is SNHLY and CDR2 is FYNNEI in the germline V gene. Trimming shortened V by 7 bases and J by 4 bases, and 11 bases separated the two germline ends. The CDR3 is 13 amino acids. The CDR3 here is CASIGGANQPQHF. CDR3 DNA sequence: TGTGCCAGCATAGGAGGGGCGAATCAGCCCCAGCATTTT. Supplemented by reference TRBV2 and TRBJ1-5, the full variable domain reads EPEVTQTPSHQVTQMGQEVILRCVPISNHLYFYWYRQILGQKVEFLVSFYNNEISEKSEIFDDQFSVERPDGSNFTLKIRSTKLEDSAMYFCASIGGANQPQHFGDGTRLSIL.

The rearrangement links TRBV4-2 to TRBJ1-1; D is possibly TRBD1 (6 bases). Looked up from germline, CDR1 is LGHNA and CDR2 is YNFKEQ. V shed 6 bases and J shed 4 bases, with 18 bases lying between them. This CDR3 comprises 15 residues. CDR3 in amino acids: CASSTGEIRGTEAFF. CDR3 sequence (DNA): TGTGCCAGCAGTACAGGAGAGATCAGGGGCACTGAAGCTTTCTTT.

The chain joins TRBV10-2 to TRBJ2-7; perhaps TRBD1 as D (6 bases). Germline CDR1 is WSHSY and CDR2 is SAAADI. Trimming stripped 8 bases from V and 9 bases from J, with 23 bases between. This CDR3 comprises 14 residues. Here the CDR3 reads CASSSVRGGYGQYV. The CDR3 coding sequence is TGCGCCAGCTCTTCGGTCAGGGGCGGGTATGGGCAGTACGTC.

The chain couples TRBV4-1 to TRBJ1-3; 10 bases line up with TRBD1. This CDR3 is 16 amino acids long. J lost 7 bases, V lost 0 bases, and 6 bases had no gene match. The V gene's germline CDR1 is MGHRA and CDR2 YSYEKL. The chain's CDR3 is CASSQDPKGQGNTIYF. In DNA, the CDR3 is TGCGCCAGCAGCCAAGATCCTAAGGGACAGGGGAACACCATATATTTT.

The chain has TRBV14 and TRBJ2-1; 8 bases line up with TRBD2. Germline-derived CDR1 and CDR2 are SGHDN and FVKESK. This CDR3 has 15 amino acids. The junction had 8 bases not matched to a gene; V was cut back by 4 bases and J by 6 bases. CDR3 protein: CASSPLAGSGNEQFF. The DNA for the CDR3 is TGTGCCAGCAGCCCTTTAGCGGGGAGTGGCAATGAGCAGTTCTTC.

The chain couples TRBV10-1 to TRBJ2-1; tentatively, D is TRBD2 (6 bases). Germline loops: CDR1 WNHNN, CDR2 SYGVQD (reference sequence). This CDR3 is 15 amino acids long. V dropped 2 bases and J dropped 6 bases, with 14 bases sitting between them. As DNA, the CDR3 is TGCGCCAGCAGTGAGACGCGGGGCGTAGGCAATGAGCAGTTCTTC. Amino acids: CASSETRGVGNEQFF.